The 32 T cell receptor beta chains below all came from one sample that was sequenced in a study of control samples from healthy donors and cancer patients. Sequencing used immunoSEQ multiplex PCR; TCRdb keeps in-frame clones, though not all of them. This table has roughly 100,000 clones, 92% appearing once. The sequenced sample consisted of blood. These receptors all stem from a woman between 18 and 29 years old in good health.

This clone came up a few times. The chain uses TRBV9 and TRBJ1-2; TRBD1 is a possible D gene (5 bases). This CDR3 region has 14 residues. Trimming shortened V by 4 bases and J by 8 bases, and 18 bases separated the two germline ends. Germline V CDR1 and CDR2: SGDLS, YYNGEE. The CDR3 sequence is CASSQYQGMEGYTF. DNA of the CDR3: TGTGCCAGCAGCCAATACCAGGGTATGGAGGGCTACACCTTC.

This chain connects TRBV28 to TRBJ1-1; TRBD1 matches at 9 bases. The CDR3 extends over 16 amino acids. J was trimmed by 1 base and V by 8 bases; bases with no gene match: 11. Germline CDR1 is MDHEN and CDR2 is SYDVKM. CDR3 protein: CASSPSDRGWNTEAFF. CDR3 in DNA: TGTGCCAGCTCCCCATCGGACAGGGGTTGGAACACTGAAGCTTTCTTT.

The rearrangement links TRBV18 to TRBJ1-2; unclear D gene. V lost 0 bases to trimming and J lost 4 bases, with 9 bases between them. CDR3 length: 14 residues. Germline V gives CDR1 KGHSH, CDR2 LQKENI. The CDR3 is CASSPPGDIYGYTF. In DNA, the CDR3 is TGTGCCAGCTCACCACCGGGCGATATCTATGGCTACACCTTC.

This chain links TRBV7-6 with TRBJ1-6; D gene ambiguous. CDR1 is SGHVS, CDR2 FNYEAQ, per germline. This CDR3 is 17 amino acids long. V gave up 1 base and J gave up 6 bases, with 16 bases separating them. CDR3 nucleotide sequence: TGTGCCAGCAGCTTAGGGAGCTCAAAAACTTTTAATTCACCCCTCCACTTT. The encoded protein is CASSLGSSKTFNSPLHF.

J is TRBJ1-5 and V is TRBV27; 12 bases align to TRBD1. The germline V gene encodes CDR1 MNHEY and CDR2 SMNVEV (reference sequence). This CDR3 spans 15 amino acids. J gave up 5 bases and V 2 bases, and 1 base lay outside the gene matches. The CDR3 protein is CASSLGTGGHQPQHF. DNA for the CDR3: TGTGCCAGCAGTTTAGGGACAGGGGGCCATCAGCCCCAGCATTTT.

The chain employs TRBV25-1 and TRBJ1-5; D is uncertain. V lost 4 bases, J lost 2 bases, and 3 bases lay in between. The germline gives CDR1 MGHDK, CDR2 SYGVNS. The CDR3 totals 12 residues. The CDR3 DNA is TGTGCCAGCAGTGGGGGCAATCAGCCCCAGCATTTT. Amino acid sequence: CASSGGNQPQHF.

The chain employs TRBV19 and TRBJ1-2; 7 bases agree with TRBD1. V lost 4 bases and J lost 3; bases outside the gene matches: 8. This CDR3 comprises 15 residues. Germline CDR1 LNHDA, CDR2 SQIVND (reference sequence). Here the CDR3 reads CASSNIQGIDYGYTF. CDR3 nucleotides: TGTGCCAGTAGTAACATACAGGGGATTGACTATGGCTACACCTTC.

This clone has a single count. This chain joins TRBV11-2 and TRBJ2-7, with TRBD1 matching 12 bases. The CDR3 runs 18 residues. V was clipped by 2 bases and J by 7 bases; unmatched bases: 15. Germline V gene sequence: CDR1 SGHAT, CDR2 FQNNGV. In nucleotides, the CDR3 is TGTGCCAGCAGCTTATTTAGAGGGACGGGACAGGGGGCTCGGGAGCAGTACTTC. It specifies CASSLFRGTGQGAREQYF.

This chain connects TRBV11-3 to TRBJ2-1; TRBD1 matches 9 bases. This CDR3 has 17 residues. Germline CDR1 is SGHNT and CDR2 is YENEEA. Trimming cost V 3 bases and J 7 bases; bases outside gene matches: 13. As DNA, the CDR3 is TGTGCCAGCAGCTTTTCTAGCGACGGACAGGGGATAAATGAGCAGTTCTTC. This encodes CASSFSSDGQGINEQFF.

This chain joins TRBV2 and TRBJ1-4; the match to TRBD1 covers 8 bases. The CDR3 spans 18 residues. Germline-derived CDR1 and CDR2 are SNHLY and FYNNEI. Trimming removed 5 bases from V and 5 bases from J; junction bases left unmatched: 16. The CDR3 protein is CASSTLQGGLDLNEKLFF. The CDR3 DNA reads TGTGCCAGCAGTACCCTACAGGGGGGCTTAGACTTAAATGAAAAACTGTTTTTT.

The chain couples TRBV6-5 to TRBJ1-2; perhaps TRBD1 as D (6 bases). Trimming stripped 4 bases from V and 4 bases from J, with 16 bases between. The CDR3 runs 15 residues. From germline, CDR1 is MNHEY and CDR2 SVGAGI. In DNA form, the CDR3 reads TGTGCCAGCAGTTCACAGGGAGGACTAAGCTATGGCTACACCTTC. This encodes CASSSQGGLSYGYTF.

The rearrangement joins TRBV25-1 to TRBJ2-7; 7 nucleotides agree with TRBD1. Trimming at V came to 3 bases and at J to 2 bases, leaving 10 bases not matched to a gene. From germline, CDR1 is MGHDK and CDR2 SYGVNS. The CDR3 extends over 16 amino acids. The CDR3 reads CASSEQTGTVAYEQYF. The CDR3 DNA sequence: TGTGCCAGCAGTGAGCAGACTGGGACAGTGGCCTACGAGCAGTACTTC.

The rearrangement links TRBV19 to TRBJ1-1; 7 bases fit TRBD1. Germline CDR1 LNHDA, CDR2 SQIVND (reference sequence). The trim removed 3 bases at V and 6 bases at J, leaving 10 bases unmatched. The CDR3 has 15 amino acids. CDR3: CASSIDAAGGAEAFF. In DNA, the CDR3 is TGTGCCAGTAGTATCGACGCGGCAGGGGGGGCTGAAGCTTTCTTT.

J is TRBJ2-4 and V is TRBV4-2, with D maybe TRBD1 (6 bases). This CDR3 contains 14 residues. V was cut by 0 bases and J by 5 bases, with 8 bases left in between. CDR1 is LGHNA, CDR2 YNFKEQ, per germline. The CDR3 loop reads CASSQEDSQNIQYF. The DNA for the CDR3 is TGTGCCAGCAGCCAAGAGGACAGTCAAAACATTCAGTACTTC.

V and J are TRBV3-1 (or the pseudogene TRBV3-2) and TRBJ2-5; 15 nucleotides line up with TRBD2. The CDR3 loop spans 16 amino acids. V was clipped by 4 bases and J by 6 bases; unmatched bases: 6. Germline V gene sequence: CDR1 LGHDT, CDR2 YNNKEL (reference sequence). The CDR3 here is CASSRRTSGGAKTQYF. CDR3 DNA sequence: TGTGCCAGCAGCCGTCGGACTAGCGGGGGGGCGAAGACCCAGTACTTC.

The chain couples TRBV6-2 or TRBV6-3 to TRBJ1-1, with D tentatively TRBD1 (5 bases). The germline V and J ends were trimmed by 3 bases and 1 base, with 12 bases remaining between them. Germline loops: CDR1 MNHEY, CDR2 SVGEGT. This CDR3 contains 15 residues. This CDR3 reads CASSYFGTGNTEAFF. The DNA of the CDR3 is TGTGCCAGCAGTTATTTTGGGACGGGGAACACTGAAGCTTTCTTT.

This clone was seen more than once but under ten times. The V and J genes are TRBV6-5 and TRBJ2-7, with D tentatively TRBD2 (6 bases). V was shortened by 6 bases and J by 3 bases, with 9 bases between the two germline ends. This CDR3 is 12 amino acids long. Germline loops: CDR1 MNHEY, CDR2 SVGAGI. The CDR3 DNA reads TGTGCCAGCAGACGGGGGATCTACGAGCAGTACTTC. This sequence encodes CASRRGIYEQYF.

This chain links TRBV3-1 (or the pseudogene TRBV3-2) with TRBJ1-6, with D unclear. The germline CDR1 and CDR2 sequences are LGHDT and YNNKEL (reference sequence). V lost 3 bases and J 8 bases, leaving 8 bases between the germline ends. The CDR3 is made up of 13 amino acids. CDR3 DNA sequence: TGTGCCAGCAGCCAGGGCCCCGATTCACCCCTCCACTTT. Its translation is CASSQGPDSPLHF.

The V and J genes are TRBV18 and TRBJ1-2, with D unclear. This CDR3 is built from 14 residues. Trimming took off 3 bases at V and 8 bases at J, with 16 bases between the two ends. Looked up from germline, CDR1 is KGHSH and CDR2 is LQKENI. The CDR3 nucleotides are TGTGCCAGCTCACCCGGTCTTCAGACCCACGGCTACACCTTC. Translating it yields CASSPGLQTHGYTF.

This chain links TRBV19 with TRBJ2-6, with 7 bases that match TRBD2. J lost 1 base, V lost 5 bases, and 8 bases had no gene match. This CDR3 is built from 17 residues. Per the germline V gene, CDR1 is LNHDA and CDR2 is SQIVND (reference sequence). CDR3 amino acids: CASSPSGLWSGANVLTF. CDR3 nucleotide sequence: TGTGCCAGTAGTCCTAGCGGTTTATGGTCTGGGGCCAACGTCCTGACTTTC. The whole variable domain, remainder taken from reference TRBV19 and TRBJ2-6, is DGGITQSPKYLFRKEGQNVTLSCEQNLNHDAMYWYRQDPGQGLRLIYYSQIVNDFQKGDIAEGYSVSREKKESFPLTVTSAQKNPTAFYLCASSPSGLWSGANVLTFGAGSRLTVL.

The chain couples TRBV19 to TRBJ1-2; 7 bases align to TRBD1. The junction had 7 bases not matched to a gene; V was cut back by 2 bases and J by 4 bases. The CDR3 spans 15 residues. Germline assignment: CDR1 LNHDA and CDR2 SQIVND (reference sequence). Here the CDR3 reads CASSIPQGVSYGYTF. Here the CDR3 DNA reads TGTGCCAGTAGTATACCCCAGGGGGTTAGCTATGGCTACACCTTC. Drawing the rest from reference TRBV19 and TRBJ1-2, the complete variable domain is DGGITQSPKYLFRKEGQNVTLSCEQNLNHDAMYWYRQDPGQGLRLIYYSQIVNDFQKGDIAEGYSVSREKKESFPLTVTSAQKNPTAFYLCASSIPQGVSYGYTFGSGTRLTVV.

The rearrangement uses TRBV10-3 and TRBJ1-6; 8 nucleotides agree with TRBD1. The CDR3 is made up of 16 amino acids. Germline V gene sequence: CDR1 ENHRY, CDR2 SYGVKD. With 0 bases clipped from V and 6 bases from J, the junction kept 4 bases outside the gene matches. The CDR3 sequence: CAISESTGGANSPLHF. CDR3 DNA sequence: TGTGCCATCAGTGAGTCCACAGGGGGTGCTAATTCACCCCTCCACTTT.

The gene calls are TRBV7-8 and TRBJ2-7; D is unclear. The CDR3 runs 14 residues. In germline, CDR1 is SGHVS, CDR2 FQNEAQ. With 5 bases removed from V and 3 bases from J, the gap between germline ends came to 14 bases. The CDR3 loop is CASSPRIGFYEQYF. The CDR3 coding sequence is TGTGCCAGCAGCCCCCGCATCGGCTTCTACGAGCAGTACTTC.

The CDR3 nucleotides are TGTGCCAGCAGTTTAAATGAAAAACTGTTTTTT. It yields the protein CASSLNEKLFF. The chain carries TRBV28 and TRBJ1-4; D not certain. Germline assignment: CDR1 MDHEN and CDR2 SYDVKM. The V gene lost 2 bases and the J gene lost 5 bases, with 0 bases spanning the gap. The CDR3 runs to 11 residues.

The J gene is TRBJ1-5, the V gene TRBV7-9; TRBD1 is a possible D gene (5 bases). Germline V gives CDR1 SEHNR, CDR2 FQNEAQ (reference sequence). Trimming pared 5 bases from V and 5 bases from J, leaving 16 bases between. This CDR3 contains 15 residues. CDR3 sequence (DNA): TGTGCCAGCAGCCCTGACTGGGTAGGGGATCAGCCCCAGCATTTT. Protein product: CASSPDWVGDQPQHF.

This clone showed up just a few times. The rearrangement joins TRBV6-2 or TRBV6-3 to TRBJ1-3, with D perhaps matching TRBD1 (6 bases). Germline V gene sequence: CDR1 MNHEY, CDR2 SVGEGT. This CDR3 comprises 16 residues. Deletions cut 3 bases from V and 1 base from J, with 13 bases between. This chain's CDR3 is CASSYRGRLSGNTIYF. In nucleotides, the CDR3 is TGTGCCAGCAGTTATCGGGGGCGCCTTTCTGGAAACACCATATATTTT.

The chain links TRBV15 to TRBJ2-1, with D hard to call. The CDR3 has 12 amino acids. The germline V gene encodes CDR1 LNHNV and CDR2 YYDKDF (reference sequence). Trimming removed 1 base at V and 6 bases at J, with 4 bases between. The CDR3 coding sequence is TGTGCCACCAGCAGAGTAGTCAATGAGCAGTTCTTC. Its translation: CATSRVVNEQFF.

The genes are TRBV11-3 and TRBJ2-3; TRBD1 aligns across 7 bases. CDR1 is SGHNT, CDR2 YENEEA, per germline. Germline trimming cut 1 base from V and 2 bases from J; bases unmatched to any gene: 6. The CDR3 has 16 amino acids. CDR3 sequence (DNA): TGTGCCAGCAGCTTAGGGACAGGAGTTATCACAGATACGCAGTATTTT. This translates into CASSLGTGVITDTQYF.

The chain carries TRBV7-9 and TRBJ1-4; D ambiguous. The CDR3 extends over 18 amino acids. V shed 1 base and J shed 3 bases, with 18 bases lying between them. Germline values: CDR1 SEHNR, CDR2 FQNEAQ (reference sequence). CDR3 in DNA: TGTGCCAGCAGCTTAGAACGTCTTGTTGGGGTCGCTAATGAAAAACTGTTTTTT. This sequence encodes CASSLERLVGVANEKLFF.

The rearrangement joins TRBV2 to TRBJ2-3; 8 positions agree with TRBD2. The CDR3 spans 15 residues. J was trimmed by 2 bases and V by 6 bases; bases with no gene match: 7. Germline CDR1 and CDR2: SNHLY and FYNNEI. CDR3 nucleotide sequence: TGTGCCAGCAGAGACCGACTAGCGAACACAGATACGCAGTATTTT. This translates into CASRDRLANTDTQYF.

This clone was observed once. This chain links TRBV24-1 with TRBJ2-1, with 10 bases aligning to TRBD1. V dropped 3 bases and J dropped 3; count of bases not matched to a gene: 1. The V gene's germline CDR1 is KGHDR and CDR2 SFDVKD. The CDR3 runs 15 residues. The CDR3 spells CATSDRDRGYNEQFF. CDR3 nucleotide sequence: TGTGCCACCAGTGATAGGGACAGGGGCTACAATGAGCAGTTCTTC.

The rearrangement uses TRBV2 and TRBJ2-1, with D perhaps matching TRBD1 (5 bases). The germline CDR1 and CDR2 sequences are SNHLY and FYNNEI. Between the trimmed V and J ends, which lost 7 bases and 4 bases, there was a span of 8 bases. CDR3 length equals 12 residues. The CDR3 is CASKGRYNEQFF. The CDR3 nucleotides are TGTGCCAGCAAGGGGCGATACAATGAGCAGTTCTTC.